The present entry profiles one T cell receptor beta chain with its context. As yet, its antigen is unknown. This sample stems from a study of PD-1 blockade in classical Hodgkin lymphoma. Study summary: Patients got intravenous nivolumab 3 mg/kg every 2 weeks.

Following autologous stem cell transplantation, relapse occurred in every patient, and exposure to brentuximab vedotin varied. Each best response was a complete response, a partial response or progressive disease. Germline-derived CDR1 and CDR2 are SGHNT and YYREEE (reference sequence). Unmatched junction bases numbered 3, after V lost 3 bases and J lost 2 bases. CDR3 size: 16 residues. Findings and limits, study-wide: Complete responders' diversity at baseline resembled that of newly diagnosed patients.

This table comes from immunoSEQ multiplex PCR, and its TCRdb copy is limited to in-frame clones, with some not included. Of about 28,000 clones detected, roughly 71% appear once; the ten largest clones hold about a quarter. The rearrangement links TRBV5-4 to TRBJ2-2; 11 positions match TRBD2. The source of this sequence is a human donor with classical Hodgkin lymphoma. The sample in question was peripheral blood mononuclear cells (PBMCs), obtained before the second cycle of nivolumab. CDR3 loop: CASSSSGGRNTGELFF. Here the CDR3 DNA reads TGTGCCAGCAGCTCTAGCGGGGGGAGAAACACCGGGGAGCTGTTTTTT.